Listed below are T cell receptor beta chains from one sample, sequenced in a study of shared clonotypes between healthy human individuals. TCRdb's copy holds only in-frame clones and misses some; the assay was immunoSEQ multiplex PCR. The table lists some 490,000 clones, approximately 78% of them singletons, with approximately 12% in the top ten. The sample consisted of PBMCs. Receptors originate from a woman aged 40-49 years in good health. Some clones in this sample may be carry-over from other donors' samples. Each CDR3 is given with its conserved first and last residue. D genes are given only for firm matches. Only some rows state a clone size, as once, few, many or a class for expanded clones.

j_call | d_call | v_call | clone_size | cdr3_nt | cdr3_aa
TRBJ2-3 | . | TRBV7-3 | many | TGTGCCAGCAGCTTAAGCGCTCTAGCAACTAGCACAGATACGCAGTATTTT | CASSLSALATSTDTQYF
TRBJ2-1 | TRBD1 | TRBV10-3 | . | TGTGCCATCAGAGACCCGGGACAGGGTTACAATGAGCAGTTCTTC | CAIRDPGQGYNEQFF
TRBJ1-5 | . | TRBV7-2 | . | TGTGCCAGCAGCTTAGCGGGGTCCAATCAGCCCCAGCATTTT | CASSLAGSNQPQHF
TRBJ2-1 | . | TRBV29-1 | . | TGCAGCGTTCAAGGTGTAGCGTCCTACAATGAGCAGTTCTTC | CSVQGVASYNEQFF
TRBJ2-5 | . | TRBV7-9 | . | TGTGCCAGCAGCTTAGCGGGAGAGACCCAGTACTTC | CASSLAGETQYF
TRBJ2-2 | TRBD2 | TRBV9 | . | TGTGCCAGCAGCCTTACGACTAGCGGGAGCTCCGGGGAGCTGTTTTTT | CASSLTTSGSSGELFF
TRBJ1-1 | TRBD1 | TRBV15 | . | TGTGCCACCAGCAGGGGACAGGGTGAGACTGAAGCTTTCTTT | CATSRGQGETEAFF
TRBJ2-1 | . | TRBV5-4 | . | TGTGCCAGCAGCCTCCCCGCTAGCGACCGAAACAATGAGCAGTTCTTC | CASSLPASDRNNEQFF
TRBJ2-2 | TRBD2 | TRBV18 | . | TGTGCCAGCTCACCAAGCAGCCTAGCGGGGACCGGGGAGCTGTTTTTT | CASSPSSLAGTGELFF
TRBJ2-7 | TRBD2 | TRBV10-2 | . | TGCGCCAGCAGTCCTAGCGGGAGAACCTACGAGCAGTACTTC | CASSPSGRTYEQYF
TRBJ2-5 | . | TRBV5-1 | . | TGCGCCAGCAGCTTCTCCGTCGGGGAGACCCAGTACTTC | CASSFSVGETQYF
TRBJ1-1 | . | TRBV11-3 | . | TGTGCCAGCAGCCCTAGGGGAGGGTCGAACACTGAAGCTTTCTTT | CASSPRGGSNTEAFF
TRBJ1-6 | TRBD1 | TRBV6-1 | once | TGTGCCACCGGGACAGGGCGTTCACCCCTCCACTTT | CATGTGRSPLHF
TRBJ2-7 | . | TRBV4-2 | once | TGTGCCAGCAGCTTAGTTCGGGCAGGGACGTACGAGCAGTACTTC | CASSLVRAGTYEQYF
TRBJ2-3 | . | TRBV18 | . | TGTGCCAGCTCACCATCCGGAGATACGCAGTATTTT | CASSPSGDTQYF
TRBJ2-7 | . | TRBV7-2 | . | TGTGCCAGCAGCAATCCCACACGGGACGAGCAGTACTTC | CASSNPTRDEQYF
TRBJ1-2 | . | TRBV18 | . | TGTGCCAGCTCACCGGGCTCGATCGTTGGCTACACCTTC | CASSPGSIVGYTF